This is a list of T cell receptor beta chains from one sample in a study of T cells after yellow fever vaccination. TCRdb reanalysed the 5' RACE reads using MiXCR and keeps one entry per CDR3 protein. The sample consists of more than 30,000 distinct CDR3 sequences, less than 8.5% of them appearing once. The sequences come from PBMCs, either bulk or a sorted T-cell subset (CD4+, CD8+, memory, or dextramer-sorted; not recorded which), collected on the day of the first yellow fever vaccination. The receptors were sampled from a man between 18 and 35 years old who received the YFV17D yellow fever vaccine. Each CDR3 is given without its conserved first and last residue. Fields, in order: clone size, J gene, D gene, V gene, CDR3 protein. The D gene is left open where the match is weak. Expanded clones are given a class, and other clones once, few, many or no size at all.

many	TRBJ2-3	-	TRBV4-1	ASSPMRTGFDTDTQY
few	TRBJ1-1	TRBD1	TRBV14	ASSQQGALGTEAF
many	TRBJ1-6	TRBD1	TRBV20-1	SAPTGGINSPLH
many	TRBJ2-5	-	TRBV10-3	AISSQGETQY
few	TRBJ2-2	-	TRBV7-9	ASSFSMINTGELF
many	TRBJ1-3	TRBD1	TRBV7-8	ASSLEGRGDTIY
many	TRBJ2-1	TRBD2	TRBV2	ASSETSGLYNEQF
few	TRBJ1-5	-	TRBV29-1	SVEVGKGQPQH
many	TRBJ1-6	TRBD1	TRBV7-2	ASSFMTGANSPLH
many	TRBJ2-1	-	TRBV11-2	ASSFVRSSKHNEQF
many	TRBJ2-5	-	TRBV7-8	ASSRGRVQETQY
medium-sized	TRBJ1-1	-	TRBV20-1	SARGEGTTEAF
few	TRBJ2-5	TRBD2	TRBV7-2	ASSPGRAGGGETQY
many	TRBJ2-6	-	TRBV13	ASSLGLGARGANVLT
many	TRBJ2-5	-	TRBV7-6	ASSPGTTNQETQY
few	TRBJ2-2	-	TRBV12-3/TRBV12-4	ASSIRGELF
many	TRBJ2-1	TRBD2	TRBV3-1	ASKARLAGGLEQF
-	TRBJ1-1	-	TRBV12-3/TRBV12-4	ARSLTAATRARDTEAF
many	TRBJ2-3	-	TRBV6-5	ASSYLGATQDTQY
-	TRBJ2-7	-	TRBV5-4	ASSSEGDEQY
many	TRBJ2-3	TRBD2	TRBV11-2	ASRPLLAGPSRRTDTQY
many	TRBJ2-5	-	TRBV7-2	ASSFIWGNDGTQY
many	TRBJ2-1	-	TRBV12-3/TRBV12-4	ASSPPSREQF
many	TRBJ2-4	TRBD1	TRBV11-1	ASSSNSGTGTKNIQY
many	TRBJ1-2	-	TRBV11-2	ASSQDPDYGYT
-	TRBJ2-1	-	TRBV7-8	ASSPEGPLNEQF
many	TRBJ2-5	-	TRBV5-6	ASGPRRETQY
many	TRBJ1-6	-	TRBV7-3	ASSRDKTYSPLH
many	TRBJ1-1	TRBD1	TRBV7-2	ASSYLGQGDTEAF
many	TRBJ1-2	-	TRBV4-1	ASSRGGGYT
many	TRBJ1-2	-	TRBV5-1	ASSVMTGLSNYGYT
large	TRBJ2-1	TRBD2	TRBV27	ATGTRGGGRF
many	TRBJ2-6	-	TRBV12-3/TRBV12-4	ASSSQSGANVLT
-	TRBJ2-5	TRBD1	TRBV20-1	SASDRELQETQY
many	TRBJ2-2	-	TRBV18	ASSPGVDTGELF
-	TRBJ1-2	-	TRBV19	ASSGTSANYGYT
many	TRBJ1-2	-	TRBV28	ASSLSGGLYGYT
few	TRBJ2-2	TRBD1	TRBV7-2	ASSLRQGNTGELF
many	TRBJ2-5	TRBD1	TRBV5-6	ASSFRTGRETQY